The source of this TCR beta chain is a study of OX40 agonist ivuxolimab in advanced cancers. Looking at the study overall: Hepatocellular carcinoma, melanoma, renal cell or head and neck cancer affected the dose-escalation patients. At approximately 80% male, the cohort had a mean age of 60 years, ranging from 23 to 79.

A note on this clone: The antigen is not known.

Prior autoimmune disease or systemic immunosuppression barred patients. The CDR3 consists of 14 residues. Trimming cost V 4 bases and J 6 bases, with 16 bases left between them. Germline V gene lookup returns CDR1 SGHAT and CDR2 FQNNGV. Repertoires were generated with immunoSEQ multiplex PCR, while TCRdb's copy carries only in-frame clones and drops some. The data contain 65,000 to 75,000 clones, approximately 78% of them singletons. Study-wide points: Among the lowest peripheral clonal expansion occurred in 0.1-3.0 mg/kg partial responders.

The sample in question was CD4+ or CD8+ T cells sorted from blood, obtained in a trial of the OX40 agonist ivuxolimab. This chain uses TRBV11-2 with TRBJ2-7; D is uncertain. The sequence came from an adult with an advanced solid tumor such as melanoma, head and neck, liver or kidney cancer. The CDR3 DNA reads as TGTGCCAGCAGCTCCCCCTCGGGTTGGGGCGAGCAGTACTTC. Its protein product is CASSSPSGWGEQYF.